This TCR beta chain is from a study of blood T cell repertoires in COVID-19. The overall study: Some COVID-19 samples were acute and others convalescent; all came from the United States, Italy and Spain. Nucleic acid was either cDNA or gDNA, and it came from T cells, B-cell-depleted T cells, or PBMCs.

The CDR3 spans 15 residues. The ends were cut back, 7 bases at V and 3 bases at J, with 19 bases in the middle. Germline lookup yields CDR1 MNHEY and CDR2 SVGAGI. How the authors handled the data: Cell counts per sample came from amplifying reference gene primers. Repertoires were generated with immunoSEQ multiplex PCR, while TCRdb's copy carries only in-frame clones and drops some. Clone size and V and J calls were adopted from that table, with D and trimming inferred from the DNA. Of about 70,000 clones detected, approximately 85% appear once; the ten largest clones hold just over 5%. This chain uses TRBV6-5 with TRBJ2-7; TRBD2 might be the D (6 bases). What was sequenced was peripheral blood. This TCR came from a man older than 75 with acute or convalescent COVID-19. CDR3 amino acids: CASKVEDRGGYEQYF. CDR3 sequence (DNA): TGTGCCAGCAAAGTTGAGGACCGGGGAGGCTACGAGCAGTACTTC.